This TCR beta chain originates from a study of Graves' ophthalmopathy and Graves' hyperthyroidism. Notes on the study in general: Blood contained most expanded thyroid clonotypes exceeding 0.001 frequency. As the model predicted ophthalmopathy progression, it achieved a sensitivity of 70.59% and a specificity of around 73%.

Patients were left out if they had other autoimmune diseases, uncontrolled infections, pregnancy or lactation. PBMCs stemmed from more than 9.5 ml of fresh peripheral blood. This clonotype was observed many times. Its target is unknown. RNA served as the template for amplifying TCR beta CDR3 regions. HTBI primers served in a first-round RT-PCR, which a second-round multiplex PCR followed. TCRdb re-derived calls from the multiplex PCR reads in MiXCR, one entry per CDR3 protein. This table holds 650,000 to 900,000 distinct CDR3 sequences, roughly 40% found once. This receptor was taken from an adult man with Graves' ophthalmopathy. The sample was peripheral blood.

CDR3 in DNA: TGTGCCAGCAGCTTAGTTGTTTCGTGGAGCCAAGAGACCCAGTACTTC. Translating gives CASSLVVSWSQETQYF. The chain has TRBV7-8 and TRBJ2-5; D is undetermined. Trimming cost V 1 base and J 1 base, with 13 bases left between them. Looked up from germline, CDR1 is SGHVS and CDR2 is FQNEAQ. The CDR3 extends over 16 amino acids. Filled out from reference TRBV7-8 and TRBJ2-5, the complete variable domain reads GAGVSQSPRYKVAKRGQDVALRCDPISGHVSLFWYQQALGQGPEFLTYFQNEAQLDKSGLPSDRFFAERPEGSVSTLKIQRTQQEDSAVYLCASSLVVSWSQETQYFGPGTRLLVL.